This T cell receptor beta chain was recorded in a study of blood T cell repertoires in COVID-19. About the research overall: Before being deemed recovered, Cohort 3 donors had two negative PCRs, clearance, or symptom resolution.

Source study methods: By means of reference gene primer amplification, nucleated cell counts were estimated. Only in-frame clones appear in the TCRdb table, and some are missing; sequencing was by immunoSEQ multiplex PCR. That table furnishes V, J and clone size, whereas the DNA furnished D and trimming. The sample holds 400,000 or so clones; over 75% are singletons and the top ten take 1.5% to 2%. With 4 bases removed from V and 0 bases from J, the gap between germline ends came to 9 bases. This CDR3 region has 14 residues. In germline, CDR1 is SGHRS, CDR2 YFSETQ. This receptor was obtained from a middle-aged man in a cohort exposed to, infected with or recovered from COVID-19 (not recorded which). The chain carries TRBV5-1 and TRBJ2-3, with unresolved D. Sequencing was done on a sample of PBMCs or T cells enriched from blood (not recorded which). The CDR3 reads CASSPITSTDTQYF. CDR3 in DNA: TGCGCCAGCAGCCCGATTACTAGCACAGATACGCAGTATTTT.